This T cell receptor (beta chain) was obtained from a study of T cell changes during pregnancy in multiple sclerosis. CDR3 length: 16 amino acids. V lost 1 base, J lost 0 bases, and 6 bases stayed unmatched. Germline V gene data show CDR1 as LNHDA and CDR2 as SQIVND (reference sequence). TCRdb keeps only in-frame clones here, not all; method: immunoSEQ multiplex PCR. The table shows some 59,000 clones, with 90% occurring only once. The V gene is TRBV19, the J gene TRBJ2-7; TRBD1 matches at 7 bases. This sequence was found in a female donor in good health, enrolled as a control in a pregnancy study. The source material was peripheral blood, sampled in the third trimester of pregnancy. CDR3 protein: CASSIVGGLLSYEQYF. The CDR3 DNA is TGTGCCAGTAGTATAGTAGGGGGCCTTCTCTCCTACGAGCAGTACTTC.